What follows are 24 T cell receptor beta chains derived from one specimen sequenced in a study of tissue T cells after allogeneic stem cell transplantation (dated by TCRdb to between 2021 and 2022). Read against the paper, the sample's time point label means: recipient (host-origin) PBMCs collected before allo-HCT. To prepare the library, the immunoSEQ multiplex PCR assay was applied. As stored in TCRdb, this immuneACCESS dataset retains in-frame rearrangements with V and J assigned. A fraction of the clones does not appear; measured against another copy, unresolved V genes explain less than half of the discrepancy, and the remainder lacks a known reason. This sample gives about 42,000 clones in total; over 85% of them show up just once. The ten largest make up approximately 3.8% of the sample. Sequenced material: blood, taken before transplantation. Receptor source: a woman aged 40 to 75 who later had graft-versus-host disease after an allogeneic stem cell transplant.

The gene calls are TRBV7-9 and TRBJ1-1; TRBD1 matches at 9 bases. CDR3 length equals 15 residues. In germline, CDR1 is SEHNR, CDR2 FQNEAQ (reference sequence). V gave up 6 bases and J gave up 4 bases; unmatched junction bases: 9. The CDR3 nucleotides read TGTGCCAGCAGGGGGAAACAGGGGGCAGGCACTGAAGCTTTCTTT. Translating it yields CASRGKQGAGTEAFF.

V gene TRBV6-6 combines with J gene TRBJ2-7; the D call may be TRBD1 or TRBD2 (5 bases each). V shed 7 bases and J shed 7 bases, with 26 bases lying between them. Germline-derived CDR1 and CDR2 are MNHNY and SVGAGI (reference sequence). This CDR3 region has 16 residues. The CDR3 sequence is CASTILAPGLGWEQYF. Here the CDR3 DNA reads TGTGCCAGCACCATTCTCGCCCCGGGGCTGGGGTGGGAGCAGTACTTC.

The V call is TRBV7-4, the J call TRBJ1-2; no reliable D call. The CDR3 consists of 14 residues. Germline V gives CDR1 SGHVT, CDR2 SQSDAQ. V lost 5 bases, J lost 6 bases, and 16 bases lay in between. The CDR3 bases are TGTGCCAGCAGCGATTGTGCCCTGGCGGATGGCTACACCTTC. Residues: CASSDCALADGYTF.

V usage is TRBV6-5 and J usage is TRBJ1-2; D ambiguous. Trimming cost V 6 bases and J 3 bases, with 11 bases left between them. Germline assignment: CDR1 MNHEY and CDR2 SVGAGI. The CDR3 sequence is 13 residues long. CDR3 sequence reads: CASSTLLDYGYTF. The CDR3, as DNA: TGTGCCAGCAGCACTTTATTGGACTATGGCTACACCTTC.

The chain uses TRBV10-2 and TRBJ2-7; possible D gene TRBD1, 8 bases. This CDR3 has 14 residues. Trimming removed 6 bases at V and 0 bases at J, with 12 bases between. Germline values: CDR1 WSHSY, CDR2 SAAADI. This CDR3 reads CASRQGGASYEQYF. The DNA of the CDR3 is TGCGCCAGCAGACAGGGGGGGGCCTCCTACGAGCAGTACTTC.

The V and J genes are TRBV7-3 and TRBJ1-1; 8 bases are shared with TRBD1. This CDR3 is built from 14 residues. Germline CDR1 reads SGHTA; CDR2 reads FQGTGA. J was trimmed by 8 bases and V by 2 bases; bases with no gene match: 7. This CDR3 reads CASSLLDRATEAFF. CDR3 bases: TGTGCCAGCAGCTTATTGGACAGGGCGACGGAAGCTTTCTTT.

This chain uses TRBV19 with TRBJ2-7; tentatively, D is TRBD2 (6 bases). The CDR3 has 15 amino acids. The V end was cut by 6 bases, the J end by 4 bases, with 19 bases between. Germline CDR1 reads LNHDA; CDR2 reads SQIVND (reference sequence). The CDR3: CASSAGTSWTYEQYF. The CDR3 DNA follows: TGTGCCAGTAGCGCTGGGACTTCGTGGACGTACGAGCAGTACTTC. Drawing the rest from reference TRBV19 and TRBJ2-7, the complete variable domain is DGGITQSPKYLFRKEGQNVTLSCEQNLNHDAMYWYRQDPGQGLRLIYYSQIVNDFQKGDIAEGYSVSREKKESFPLTVTSAQKNPTAFYLCASSAGTSWTYEQYFGPGTRLTVT.

This chain joins TRBV6-2 or TRBV6-3 and TRBJ2-7; 9 bases match TRBD1. The CDR3 is 14 amino acids. Trimming at V came to 2 bases and at J to 3 bases, leaving 2 bases not matched to a gene. The germline V gene has CDR1 MNHEY and CDR2 SVGEGT. The CDR3 DNA follows: TGTGCCAGCAGTTACGGACAGGGGCTCTACGAGCAGTACTTC. Protein sequence: CASSYGQGLYEQYF.

The V and J genes are TRBV28 and TRBJ2-7; 14 positions agree with TRBD2. From germline, CDR1 is MDHEN and CDR2 SYDVKM. The CDR3 runs 16 residues. Unmatched junction bases numbered 9, after V lost 5 bases and J lost 6 bases. The CDR3 nucleotides are TGTGCCAGCAGTCCGGGACTAGCGGGAGCTTACGTCGAGCAGTACTTC. This gives the protein CASSPGLAGAYVEQYF. Full variable domain (missing parts from reference TRBV28 and TRBJ2-7): DVKVTQSSRYLVKRTGEKVFLECVQDMDHENMFWYRQDPGLGLRLIYFSYDVKMKEKGDIPEGYSVSREKKERFSLILESASTNQTSMYLCASSPGLAGAYVEQYFGPGTRLTVT.

The chain carries TRBV12-3 or TRBV12-4 and TRBJ1-2, with 7 bases matching TRBD1. Trimming took 6 bases from V and 14 from J; bases not matched to a gene: 15. The CDR3 length is 13 residues. This CDR3 reads CASSRTGPWVRTF. The CDR3, as DNA: TGTGCCAGCAGCCGGACAGGACCATGGGTGAGGACCTTC.

This chain uses TRBV4-1 with TRBJ1-6, with D unresolved. V lost 0 bases, J lost 5 bases, and 11 bases lay in between. The CDR3 has 16 residues. Germline V gene sequence: CDR1 MGHRA, CDR2 YSYEKL. This CDR3 reads CASSQERRADNSPLHF. The CDR3 DNA is TGCGCCAGCAGCCAAGAACGGCGCGCCGATAATTCACCCCTCCACTTT.

This clone has just one count. The gene calls are TRBV4-1 and TRBJ2-7; D is possibly TRBD2 (7 bases). Germline V lookup: CDR1 MGHRA, CDR2 YSYEKL. The CDR3 consists of 16 residues. Trimming took 6 bases from V and 3 from J, leaving 21 bases between them. CDR3 residues: CASRQTGRGGYYEQYF. The CDR3, as DNA: TGCGCCAGCAGGCAGACAGGCCGCGGGGGTTACTACGAGCAGTACTTC.

The rearrangement joins TRBV6-2 or TRBV6-3 to TRBJ2-1; TRBD2 agrees at 8 bases. The V gene end was trimmed by 5 bases and the J gene end by 9 bases; junction bases not matched to a gene: 15. This CDR3 is 16 amino acids long. Looked up from germline, CDR1 is MNHEY and CDR2 is SVGEGT. CDR3 sequence reads: CASSTRSGSMVAEQFF. The DNA of the CDR3 is TGTGCCAGCAGTACGCGGAGCGGGAGTATGGTCGCTGAGCAGTTCTTC.

The sample holds a few counts of this clone. The chain couples TRBV11-2 to TRBJ2-3, with 9 bases lining up with TRBD2. The germline gives CDR1 SGHAT, CDR2 FQNNGV. The CDR3 covers 18 residues. Trimming took 3 bases from V and 5 from J; bases not matched to a gene: 15. CDR3 in amino acids: CASSFLGRREGRVDTQYF. The CDR3 DNA reads TGTGCCAGCAGCTTTTTGGGCCGGCGGGAGGGAAGGGTAGATACGCAGTATTTT.

This sequence joins TRBV9 and TRBJ2-3, with D tentatively TRBD2 (6 bases). The V gene's germline CDR1 is SGDLS and CDR2 YYNGEE. V was shortened by 0 bases and J by 1 base, with 12 bases between the two germline ends. This CDR3 has 16 residues. In nucleotides, the CDR3 is TGTGCCAGCAGCGTAGGCGGGACCCCAGGCACAGATACGCAGTATTTT. Translated: CASSVGGTPGTDTQYF.

This rearrangement joins TRBV24-1 to TRBJ2-1, with 8 bases fitting TRBD2. Germline V gene lookup returns CDR1 KGHDR and CDR2 SFDVKD. V was pared by 1 base and J by 2 bases, with 3 bases of the junction left unmatched. This CDR3 has 16 residues. The CDR3: CATSDLAGAPYNEQFF. In DNA form, the CDR3 reads TGTGCCACCAGTGATTTAGCGGGAGCCCCCTACAATGAGCAGTTCTTC.

CDR3 protein: CASSYTGHDRVNGYTF. CDR3 coding DNA: TGTGCCAGCAGTTACACAGGCCATGACAGGGTCAACGGCTACACCTTC. The rearrangement uses TRBV6-5 and TRBJ1-2; TRBD1 matches 7 bases. The CDR3 covers 16 residues. V lost 2 bases to trimming and J lost 8 bases; unmatched junction nucleotides: 14. Germline lookup yields CDR1 MNHEY and CDR2 SVGAGI.

This chain links TRBV24-1 with TRBJ2-1; 8 bases agree with TRBD2. Germline lookup yields CDR1 KGHDR and CDR2 SFDVKD. The CDR3 length is 16 residues. Trimming cost V 1 base and J 5 bases; bases outside gene matches: 6. The CDR3 sequence is CATSDLGLAGHNEQFF. The CDR3 DNA is TGTGCCACCAGTGATTTAGGGCTAGCGGGCCACAATGAGCAGTTCTTC.

This chain uses TRBV6-2 or TRBV6-3 with TRBJ2-6, with D unresolved. The CDR3 is 17 residues long. V was cut by 6 bases and J by 3 bases, with 18 bases left in between. CDR1 and CDR2 (germline): MNHEY, SVGEGT. CDR3 amino acids: CASSATERVLGANVLTF. The CDR3 nucleotides read TGTGCCAGCAGCGCCACAGAAAGGGTGCTTGGGGCCAACGTCCTGACTTTC.

The chain joins TRBV27 to TRBJ2-2, with 12 bases lining up with TRBD2. Per germline, CDR1 MNHEY and CDR2 SMNVEV (reference sequence). Trimming cost V 6 bases and J 7 bases; bases outside gene matches: 9. The CDR3 totals 16 residues. CDR3 DNA: TGTGCCAGCAGATTGACTAGCGGGAGTCTCGGCGGGGAGCTGTTTTTT. Protein sequence: CASRLTSGSLGGELFF.

This rearrangement joins TRBV7-2 to TRBJ1-5; D not certain. The CDR3 has 15 residues. Germline values: CDR1 SGHTA, CDR2 FQGNSA. V was trimmed by 1 base and J by 0 bases, leaving 7 bases between them. The CDR3 protein is CASSLVLTSNQPQHF. CDR3 nucleotides: TGTGCCAGCAGCTTAGTTCTGACTAGCAATCAGCCCCAGCATTTT. The whole variable domain, filled in from reference TRBV7-2 and TRBJ1-5, reads GAGVSQSPSNKVTEKGKDVELRCDPISGHTALYWYRQSLGQGLEFLIYFQGNSAPDKSGLPSDRFSAERTGGSVSTLTIQRTQQEDSAVYLCASSLVLTSNQPQHFGDGTRLSIL.

This clone was counted once. This chain connects TRBV5-8 to TRBJ2-5; TRBD2 aligns across 12 bases. V was pared by 4 bases and J by 5 bases, with 6 bases of the junction left unmatched. CDR3 size: 15 residues. Germline values: CDR1 SGHTS, CDR2 YDEGEE. The CDR3 protein is CASSLLAGGPETQYF. CDR3 bases: TGTGCCAGCAGCCTCCTAGCGGGAGGGCCGGAGACCCAGTACTTC.

The V call is TRBV24-1, the J call TRBJ2-1; D is undetermined. The CDR3 is 12 amino acids. The germline V gene has CDR1 KGHDR and CDR2 SFDVKD. Between the trimmed V and J ends, which lost 5 bases and 8 bases, there was a span of 9 bases. The CDR3 reads CATSGPADEQFF. DNA of the CDR3: TGTGCCACCAGTGGTCCCGCGGATGAGCAGTTCTTC.

J is TRBJ2-1 and V is TRBV6-6; D call uncertain. The CDR3 has 15 residues. The germline V gene encodes CDR1 MNHNY and CDR2 SVGAGI (reference sequence). The ends were cut back, 0 bases at V and 8 bases at J, with 14 bases in the middle. This chain's CDR3 is CASSYSPSTRDEQFF. The CDR3 region has the DNA TGTGCCAGCAGTTACTCTCCGTCCACAAGGGATGAGCAGTTCTTC.